This T cell receptor beta chain was profiled in a study of beta chain features in type 1 diabetes. Study as a whole: Age, gender and cell yields were similar between patients and healthy donors.

With respect to this clone: The target antigen is unknown.

Findings and caveats of the study: Across all four CD4+ subsets, people with type 1 diabetes showed modestly shorter TCRB CDR3s.

CDR3 size: 14 residues. V was clipped by 5 bases and J by 5 bases, with 15 bases between them. Germline V lookup: CDR1 SGHTA, CDR2 FQGNSA. Sorted CD4+ subsets: naive, central memory, regulatory, stem cell-like memory (CD45RO/CCR7/CD25/CD127/CD95/CD27 panel). The entirety of the isolated RNA underwent reverse transcription, so expressed TCRB transcripts were sequenced. The repertoire was sequenced with immunoSEQ multiplex PCR; TCRdb's copy has only in-frame clones and lacks some. The sample records 430,000 or so clones, around 10% being singletons. This TCR was recovered from a woman between 18 and 29 years old in good health. The rearrangement joins TRBV7-2 to TRBJ2-5, with D perhaps given as TRBD1 or TRBD2 (5 bases each). The specimen sequenced was naive CD4+ T cells from blood. Written as DNA, the CDR3 is TGTGCCAGCAGCGTAACGGGGTCAGGGGAGACCCAGTACTTC. Encoded protein: CASSVTGSGETQYF. Using reference TRBV7-2 and TRBJ2-5 for the parts outside the CDR3, the full variable domain is GAGVSQSPSNKVTEKGKDVELRCDPISGHTALYWYRQSLGQGLEFLIYFQGNSAPDKSGLPSDRFSAERTGGSVSTLTIQRTQQEDSAVYLCASSVTGSGETQYFGPGTRLLVL.